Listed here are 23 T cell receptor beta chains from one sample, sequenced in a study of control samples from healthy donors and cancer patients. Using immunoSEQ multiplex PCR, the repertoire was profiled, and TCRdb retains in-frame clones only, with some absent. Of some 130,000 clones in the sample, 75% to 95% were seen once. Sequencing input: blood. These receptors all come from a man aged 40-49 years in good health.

CDR3 sequence reads: CASSPYSGGSTEAFF. The CDR3 coding sequence is TGTGCCAGCAGCCCTTACTCAGGGGGTTCCACTGAAGCTTTCTTT. The chain combines TRBV9 with TRBJ1-1, with TRBD1 identical over 7 bases. CDR1 and CDR2 (germline): SGDLS, YYNGEE. Germline trimming cut 4 bases from V and 4 bases from J; bases unmatched to any gene: 10. This CDR3 is 15 amino acids long.

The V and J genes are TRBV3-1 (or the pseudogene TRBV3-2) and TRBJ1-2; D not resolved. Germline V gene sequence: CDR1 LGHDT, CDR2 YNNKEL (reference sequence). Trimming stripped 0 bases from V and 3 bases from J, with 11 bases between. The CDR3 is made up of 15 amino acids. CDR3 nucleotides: TGTGCCAGCAGCCAAGAGGAAGGCCGGGACTATGGCTACACCTTC. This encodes CASSQEEGRDYGYTF.

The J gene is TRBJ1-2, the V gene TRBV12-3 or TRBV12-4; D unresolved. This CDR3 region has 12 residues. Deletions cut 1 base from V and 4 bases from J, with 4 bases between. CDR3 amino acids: CASSLETYGYTF. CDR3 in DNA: TGTGCCAGCAGTTTAGAGACCTATGGCTACACCTTC.

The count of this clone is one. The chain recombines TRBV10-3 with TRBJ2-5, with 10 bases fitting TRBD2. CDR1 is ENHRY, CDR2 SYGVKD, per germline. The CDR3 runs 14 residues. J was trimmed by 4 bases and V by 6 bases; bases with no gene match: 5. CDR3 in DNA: TGTGCCATCAGCCCTAGCGGGGGATTAGAGACCCAGTACTTC. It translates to CAISPSGGLETQYF.

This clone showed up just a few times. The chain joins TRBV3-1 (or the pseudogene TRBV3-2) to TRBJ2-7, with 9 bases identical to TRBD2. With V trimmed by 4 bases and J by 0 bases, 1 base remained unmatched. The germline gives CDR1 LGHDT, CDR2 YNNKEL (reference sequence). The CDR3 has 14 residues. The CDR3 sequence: CASSLAGASYEQYF. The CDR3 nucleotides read TGTGCCAGCAGCCTAGCGGGGGCCTCCTACGAGCAGTACTTC.

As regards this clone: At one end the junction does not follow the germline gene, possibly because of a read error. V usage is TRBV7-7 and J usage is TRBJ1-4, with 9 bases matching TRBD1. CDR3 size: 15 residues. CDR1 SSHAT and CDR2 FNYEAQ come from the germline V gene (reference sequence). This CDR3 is CASSLGGQGNEKLFF. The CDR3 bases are TGTGCTAGCAGCTTAGGGGGACAGGGCAATGAAAAACTGTTTTTT.

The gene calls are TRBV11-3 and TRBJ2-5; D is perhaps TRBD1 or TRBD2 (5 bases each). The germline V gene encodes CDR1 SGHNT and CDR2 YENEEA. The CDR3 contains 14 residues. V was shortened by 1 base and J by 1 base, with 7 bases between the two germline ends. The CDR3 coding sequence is TGTGCCAGCAGCTTAGGTGGGGGCCAAGAGACCCAGTACTTC. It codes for CASSLGGGQETQYF.

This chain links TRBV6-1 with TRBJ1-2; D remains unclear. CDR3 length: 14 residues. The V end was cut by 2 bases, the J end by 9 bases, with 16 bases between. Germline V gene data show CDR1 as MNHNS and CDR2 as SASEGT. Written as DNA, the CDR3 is TGTGCCAGCAGTGAATCGGGAATTGGACGTAGCTACACCTTC. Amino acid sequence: CASSESGIGRSYTF.

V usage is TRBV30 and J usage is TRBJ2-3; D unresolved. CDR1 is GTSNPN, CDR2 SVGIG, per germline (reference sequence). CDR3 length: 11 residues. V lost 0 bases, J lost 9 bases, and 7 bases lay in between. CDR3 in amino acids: CAWSVLGTQYF. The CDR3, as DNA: TGTGCCTGGAGTGTGTTGGGGACGCAGTATTTT.

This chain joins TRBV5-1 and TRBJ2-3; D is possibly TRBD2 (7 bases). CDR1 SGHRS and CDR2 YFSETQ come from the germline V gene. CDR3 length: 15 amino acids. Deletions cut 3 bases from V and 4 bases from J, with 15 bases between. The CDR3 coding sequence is TGCGCCAGCAGCTGGGGGGGCCGGGGACCAGATACGCAGTATTTT. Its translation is CASSWGGRGPDTQYF.

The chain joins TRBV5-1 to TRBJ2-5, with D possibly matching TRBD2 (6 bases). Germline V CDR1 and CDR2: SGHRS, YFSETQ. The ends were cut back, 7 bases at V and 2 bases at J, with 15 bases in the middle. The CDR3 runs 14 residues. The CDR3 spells CASSVAGTQETQYF. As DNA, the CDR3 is TGCGCCAGCTCCGTGGCCGGGACTCAAGAGACCCAGTACTTC. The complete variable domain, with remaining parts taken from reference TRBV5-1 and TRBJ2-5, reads KAGVTQTPRYLIKTRGQQVTLSCSPISGHRSVSWYQQTPGQGLQFLFEYFSETQRNKGNFPGRFSGRQFSNSRSEMNVSTLELGDSALYLCASSVAGTQETQYFGPGTRLLVL.

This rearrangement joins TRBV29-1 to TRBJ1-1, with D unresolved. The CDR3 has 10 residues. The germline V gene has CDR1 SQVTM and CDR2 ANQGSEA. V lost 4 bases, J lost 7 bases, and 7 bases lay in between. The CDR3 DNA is TGCAGCGTTGCGGACCTTGAAGCTTTCTTT. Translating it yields CSVADLEAFF.

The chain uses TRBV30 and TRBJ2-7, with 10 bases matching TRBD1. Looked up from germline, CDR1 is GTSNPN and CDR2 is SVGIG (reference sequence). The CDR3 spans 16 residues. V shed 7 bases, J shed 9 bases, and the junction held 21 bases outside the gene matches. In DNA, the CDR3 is TGTGCCTATCACCGGGACAGGGGCCTTTCTTCTCCGGGGCAGTACTTC. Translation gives CAYHRDRGLSSPGQYF.

The CDR3 is CASPDSTGELFF. The CDR3 bases are TGCGCCAGCCCTGACAGCACCGGGGAGCTGTTTTTT. The J gene is TRBJ2-2, the V gene TRBV10-1; perhaps TRBD1 as D (5 bases). V was pared by 8 bases and J by 4 bases, with 8 bases between. This CDR3 contains 12 residues. Germline CDR1 WNHNN, CDR2 SYGVQD (reference sequence).

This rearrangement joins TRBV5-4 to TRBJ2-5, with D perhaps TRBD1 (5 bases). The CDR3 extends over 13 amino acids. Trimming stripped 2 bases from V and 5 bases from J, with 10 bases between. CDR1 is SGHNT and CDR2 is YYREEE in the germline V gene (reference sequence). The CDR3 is CASSLWGLETQYF. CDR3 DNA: TGTGCCAGCAGCTTATGGGGCCTGGAGACCCAGTACTTC.

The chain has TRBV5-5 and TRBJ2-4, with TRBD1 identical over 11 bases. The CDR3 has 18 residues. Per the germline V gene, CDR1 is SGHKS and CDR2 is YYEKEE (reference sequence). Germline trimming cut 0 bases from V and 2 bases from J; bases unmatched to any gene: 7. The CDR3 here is CASSLVGTGGLSKNIQYF. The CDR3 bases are TGTGCCAGCAGCTTGGTCGGGACAGGGGGATTATCCAAAAACATTCAGTACTTC.

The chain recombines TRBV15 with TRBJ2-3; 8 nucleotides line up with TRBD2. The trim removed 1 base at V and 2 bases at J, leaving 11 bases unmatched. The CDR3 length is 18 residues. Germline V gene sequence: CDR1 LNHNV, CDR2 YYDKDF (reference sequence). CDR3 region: CATSRVIYSGDNTDTQYF. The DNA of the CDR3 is TGTGCCACCAGCAGAGTCATTTATAGCGGGGACAACACAGATACGCAGTATTTT.

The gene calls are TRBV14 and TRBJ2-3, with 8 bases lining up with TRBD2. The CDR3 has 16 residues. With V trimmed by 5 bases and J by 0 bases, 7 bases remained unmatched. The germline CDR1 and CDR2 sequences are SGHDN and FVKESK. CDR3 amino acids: CASSTYSGASTDTQYF. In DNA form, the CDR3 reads TGTGCCAGCAGCACCTATAGCGGGGCTAGCACAGATACGCAGTATTTT.

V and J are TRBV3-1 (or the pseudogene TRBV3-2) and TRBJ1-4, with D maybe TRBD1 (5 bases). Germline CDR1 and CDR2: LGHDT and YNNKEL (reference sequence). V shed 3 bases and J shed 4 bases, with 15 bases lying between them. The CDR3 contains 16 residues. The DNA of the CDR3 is TGTGCCAGCAGCCAGATGAGACGGGGACTTAATGAAAAACTGTTTTTT. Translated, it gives CASSQMRRGLNEKLFF.

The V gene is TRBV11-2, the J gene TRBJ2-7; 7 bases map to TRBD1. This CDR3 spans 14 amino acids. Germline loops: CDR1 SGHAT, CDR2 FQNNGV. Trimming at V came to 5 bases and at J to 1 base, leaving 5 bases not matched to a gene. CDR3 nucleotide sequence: TGTGCCAGCAGCCCGAGGACAGGATCCTACGAGCAGTACTTC. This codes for CASSPRTGSYEQYF. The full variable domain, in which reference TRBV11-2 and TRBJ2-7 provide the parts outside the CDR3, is EAGVAQSPRYKIIEKRQSVAFWCNPISGHATLYWYQQILGQGPKLLIQFQNNGVVDDSQLPKDRFSAERLKGVDSTLKIQPAKLEDSAVYLCASSPRTGSYEQYFGPGTRLTVT.

The CDR3 here is CASRDRVWDEKLFF. The CDR3 DNA reads as TGCGCCAGCAGGGACAGGGTGTGGGATGAAAAACTGTTTTTT. This chain links TRBV10-2 with TRBJ1-4; 8 positions match TRBD1. With 6 bases clipped from V and 6 bases from J, the junction kept 6 bases outside the gene matches. The germline V gene has CDR1 WSHSY and CDR2 SAAADI. This CDR3 region has 14 residues.

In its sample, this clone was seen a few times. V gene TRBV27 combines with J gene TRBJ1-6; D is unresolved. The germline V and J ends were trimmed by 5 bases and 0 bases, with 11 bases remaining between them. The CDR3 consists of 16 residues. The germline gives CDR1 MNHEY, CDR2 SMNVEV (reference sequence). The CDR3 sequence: CASSDRRISYNSPLHF. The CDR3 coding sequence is TGTGCCAGCAGTGACCGACGGATCTCCTATAATTCACCCCTCCACTTT.

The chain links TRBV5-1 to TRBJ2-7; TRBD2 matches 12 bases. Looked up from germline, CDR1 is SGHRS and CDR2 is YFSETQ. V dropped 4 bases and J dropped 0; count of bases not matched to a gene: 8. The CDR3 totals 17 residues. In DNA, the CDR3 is TGCGCCAGCAGCGTTCGGACTAGCGGGGCTAGCTCCTACGAGCAGTACTTC. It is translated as CASSVRTSGASSYEQYF.